This TCR beta chain stems from a study of blood T cell repertoires in COVID-19. Repertoires were generated with immunoSEQ multiplex PCR, while TCRdb's copy carries only in-frame clones and drops some. The repertoire includes 90,000 to 150,000 clones, less than 80% of them detected once, and under 3% sits in the top ten. The V gene's germline CDR1 is SQVTM and CDR2 ANQGSEA. This CDR3 is built from 11 residues. The V end lost 2 bases, the J end lost 3 bases, and 5 bases lay between the germline ends. This clone was seen more than once but under ten times. The source is a middle-aged man with acute or convalescent COVID-19. The chain combines TRBV29-1 with TRBJ2-7; D call uncertain. The sample consisted of peripheral blood. Here the CDR3 reads CSVELNYEQYF. The CDR3 DNA reads as TGCAGCGTTGAACTTAACTACGAGCAGTACTTC.